This is a list of T cell receptor beta chains from one sample in a study of CD8 T cells in ankylosing spondylitis. In TCRdb, the 5' RACE reads were re-called with MiXCR into one record per CDR3 protein. The sample consists of 800,000 to 900,000 distinct CDR3 sequences, 12% of them appearing once. Specimen: blood, either unsorted or a sorted T cell fraction (not recorded which). Receptors were obtained from a male donor with ankylosing spondylitis. The CDR3 runs from the conserved cysteine through the conserved F or W. The order of the fields is J gene, clone size, V gene, D gene, CDR3 DNA, CDR3 protein. A D gene is named only where the DNA matches it firmly. Rows give clone size only sometimes, using once, few, many, or a class for an expanded clone.

>TRBJ2-7|NA|TRBV15|NA
TGTGCCACCAGCAGAGGGCAGGGGCTTGGCCTGGAGCAGTACTTC
CATSRGQGLGLEQYF
>TRBJ2-3|NA|TRBV6-1|NA
TGTGCCGTCCCAGATGGGGTTAGCACAGATACGCAGTATTTT
CAVPDGVSTDTQYF
>TRBJ2-1|NA|TRBV18|NA
TGTGCCAGCTCACCCACCACGGAACGGGGTAATTACAATGAGCAGTTCTTC
CASSPTTERGNYNEQFF
>TRBJ2-7|NA|TRBV10-3|NA
TGTGCCATCAGTGACCAGACAGCTACCAACCACGAGCAGTACTTC
CAISDQTATNHEQYF
>TRBJ2-3|NA|TRBV7-8|TRBD1
TGTGCCAGCAGAAGCACAGGGGTGTTTGAAGATACGCAGTATTTT
CASRSTGVFEDTQYF
>TRBJ2-7|NA|TRBV18|NA
TGTGCCAGCTCACCCCGGTCCCTTATAGAGCAGTACTTC
CASSPRSLIEQYF
>TRBJ2-3|NA|TRBV7-2|NA
TGTGCCAGCAGCTCAGAGGGGAGGGATACGCAGTATTTT
CASSSEGRDTQYF
>TRBJ2-3|NA|TRBV20-1|NA
TGCAGTGCCTCCCGCGTCGGGACTCCCCGCACAGATACGCAGTATTTT
CSASRVGTPRTDTQYF
>TRBJ2-1|NA|TRBV7-2|NA
TGTGCCAGCAGCTTTTCTTCGGACTACAATGAGCAGTTCTTC
CASSFSSDYNEQFF
>TRBJ2-2|few|TRBV20-1|TRBD2
TGCAGTGCTGGGAGGGCCAACACCGGGGAGCTGTTTTTT
CSAGRANTGELFF
>TRBJ1-1|many|TRBV5-1|NA
TGCGCCAGCACCGCAAACACCTTGAACACTGAAGCTTTCTTT
CASTANTLNTEAFF
>TRBJ2-5|NA|TRBV6-6|NA
TGTGCCAGCAGAAACGGAGAGACCCAGTACTTC
CASRNGETQYF
>TRBJ1-1|many|TRBV7-9|TRBD1
TGTGCCAGCAGCTTCTGGACAGGGCTGATTGGGACTGAAGCTTTCTTT
CASSFWTGLIGTEAFF
>TRBJ2-5|few|TRBV4-3|NA
TGCGCCAGCAGCCAAGATTATGAGAAGACCCAGTACTTC
CASSQDYEKTQYF
>TRBJ1-2|many|TRBV5-1|NA
TGCGCCAGCAGCTTGTTCGGTGATGCTAACTATGGCTACACCTTC
CASSLFGDANYGYTF
>TRBJ2-3|NA|TRBV28|NA
TGTGCCAGCAGTTTTCGGAAGGATACGCAGTATTTT
CASSFRKDTQYF
>TRBJ1-4|NA|TRBV20-1|NA
TGCAGTGCTTACAGGCCGTCTAATGAAAAACTGTTTTTT
CSAYRPSNEKLFF
>TRBJ2-1|NA|TRBV7-9|TRBD2
TGTGCCAGCAGCCCCGGGACTAGCGGGAGAGTCAATGAGCAGTTCTTC
CASSPGTSGRVNEQFF
>TRBJ2-1|few|TRBV5-1|TRBD1
TGCGCCAGCAGCCTAAGGACAGGGGGCCGGTACAATGAGCAGTTCTTC
CASSLRTGGRYNEQFF
>TRBJ1-2|few|TRBV7-9|TRBD1
TGTGCCAGCAGCCGCTCAGGGGGCTTTGGAGGCTACACCTTC
CASSRSGGFGGYTF
>TRBJ2-3|many|TRBV27|TRBD1
TGTGCCAGCGGTCGACAGGGACCGGCAGATACGCAGTATTTT
CASGRQGPADTQYF
>TRBJ2-4|NA|TRBV27|TRBD1
TGTGCCAGCAGTGGGACAGTAACGACCTCAAACATTCAGTACTTC
CASSGTVTTSNIQYF
>TRBJ2-3|few|TRBV10-2|TRBD2
TGCGCCAGCACCCGGACTAGCGGGCAAGATACGCAGTATTTT
CASTRTSGQDTQYF
>TRBJ1-5|many|TRBV12-3/TRBV12-4|TRBD1
TGTGCCAGCACCCTCCGCCGAGGACAGGGTATTACCAATCAGCCCCAGCATTTT
CASTLRRGQGITNQPQHF
>TRBJ2-2|many|TRBV5-1|TRBD1
TGCGCCAGCAGCTTGGACCCCACCGGGACAGAGAACCACGGGGAGCTGTTTTTT
CASSLDPTGTENHGELFF
>TRBJ1-6|many|TRBV6-5|TRBD1
TGTGCCAGCAGTTACGGCCTACAGGGGGCGGTTAATTCACCCCTCCACTTT
CASSYGLQGAVNSPLHF
>TRBJ1-1|few|TRBV10-3|NA
TGTGCCATCAATGGAGGGGGGAACACTGAAGCTTTCTTT
CAINGGGNTEAFF
>TRBJ1-5|few|TRBV15|NA
TGTGCCGCTAAAACGGGGGGGGCAAGTCAGCCCCAGCATTTT
CAAKTGGASQPQHF
>TRBJ2-1|many|TRBV12-3/TRBV12-4|TRBD2
TGTGCCAGCAGCCCAAGAGCGGGGGGGTACAATGAGCAGTTCTTC
CASSPRAGGYNEQFF
>TRBJ1-5|few|TRBV20-1|NA
TGCAGTGCCCCTAGGGGGGGGATCGGTCAGCCCCAGCATTTT
CSAPRGGIGQPQHF
>TRBJ1-2|NA|TRBV6-2/TRBV6-3|TRBD1
TGTGCCAGCCGACCAGGGGGCGTCTCTGGCTACACCTTC
CASRPGGVSGYTF
>TRBJ2-5|NA|TRBV6-5|NA
TGTGCCAGCAGTTACCGCGGGCCAAGATACCAAGAGACCCAGTACTTC
CASSYRGPRYQETQYF